This T cell receptor beta chain derives from a study of blood T cell repertoires in COVID-19. On the study more broadly: Sources were T cells, B-cell-depleted T cells, or PBMCs; the material itself was cDNA or gDNA.

This clone was picked up a small number of times. Original data processing: Amplification of reference gene primers was used by the study to estimate nucleated cell counts. TCRdb keeps only in-frame clones here, not all; method: immunoSEQ multiplex PCR. The DNA gave D and trimming, while V, J and clone size come from that table. The sample has about 480,000 clones, around 88% seen once. The specimen was peripheral blood. The clonotype was recovered from a woman aged 25 to 39 with acute or convalescent COVID-19.

CDR3 DNA sequence: TGCGCCAGCAGCCTGAAATCGGACAGACTTAACACCGGGGAGCTGTTTTTT. Its translation is CASSLKSDRLNTGELFF. The rearrangement uses TRBV4-1 and TRBJ2-2, with D tentatively TRBD1 (6 bases). CDR1 and CDR2 from the germline V gene are MGHRA and YSYEKL. This CDR3 has 17 residues. The V end lost 4 bases, the J end lost 2 bases, and 17 bases lay between the germline ends.